This is a list of T cell receptor beta chains from one sample in a study of blood T cell repertoires in COVID-19. This table comes from immunoSEQ multiplex PCR, and its TCRdb copy is limited to in-frame clones, with some not included. The table has about 110,000 clones, roughly 85% seen once. Sequencing was performed on peripheral blood. These receptors all stem from a human donor in a cohort sampled during active COVID-19. Both conserved end residues are part of each CDR3. A D gene is named only where the DNA matches it firmly. Not all rows give a size; the values are once, few, many and, for expanded clones, a class.

>-|TRBJ1-2|TRBV5-6|-
CASSLGDKLNYGYTF
TGTGCCAGCAGCTTGGGGGACAAACTGAACTATGGCTACACCTTC
>TRBD1|TRBJ2-3|TRBV12-5|-
CASGSRDRVADTQYF
TGTGCTAGTGGTTCCCGGGACAGGGTGGCAGATACGCAGTATTTT
>-|TRBJ2-7|TRBV27|-
CASSFWDTTYEQYF
TGTGCCAGCAGTTTTTGGGACACAACCTACGAGCAGTACTTC
>-|TRBJ2-6|TRBV5-1|-
CASSLGPGDGANVLTF
TGCGCCAGCAGCTTGGGGCCAGGGGATGGGGCCAACGTCCTGACTTTC
>-|TRBJ1-2|TRBV19|-
CASSISPGHTYYGYTF
TGTGCCAGTAGTATCTCTCCGGGACACACATACTATGGCTACACCTTC
>TRBD2|TRBJ2-3|TRBV10-3|-
CATNSRGGYTDTQYF
TGTGCCACCAACTCACGCGGGGGGTACACAGATACGCAGTATTTT
>-|TRBJ2-7|TRBV21-1|-
CASSKTAYLSYEQYF
TGTGCCAGCAGCAAAACCGCCTACCTCTCCTACGAGCAGTACTTC
>TRBD2|TRBJ2-1|TRBV29-1|-
CSVASLAGGSEQFF
TGCAGCGTTGCATCTCTAGCGGGGGGGAGTGAGCAGTTCTTC
>TRBD2|TRBJ2-7|TRBV15|-
CATSSPGLAGTYEQYF
TGTGCCACCAGCAGTCCCGGACTAGCGGGGACGTACGAGCAGTACTTC
>-|TRBJ1-6|TRBV30|-
CAWSRILSSTGNSPLHF
TGTGCCTGGAGCCGAATTTTAAGTAGCACAGGGAATTCACCCCTCCACTTT
>-|TRBJ1-4|TRBV4-1|-
CASSQGSATNEKLFF
TGCGCCAGCAGCCAAGGGAGCGCAACTAATGAAAAACTGTTTTTT
>-|TRBJ2-7|TRBV7-9|-
CASSQRASGQGEQYF
TGTGCCAGCAGCCAACGGGCCTCCGGGCAGGGCGAGCAGTACTTC
>TRBD1|TRBJ1-2|TRBV15|-
CATSRGQGGRGGYTF
TGTGCCACCAGCAGGGGACAGGGTGGACGTGGTGGCTACACCTTC
>TRBD2|TRBJ2-3|TRBV5-8|-
CASSAGSGTWDTQYF
TGTGCCAGCAGCGCGGGGAGCGGGACCTGGGATACGCAGTATTTT
>-|TRBJ2-7|TRBV11-2|-
CASMSGYEQYF
TGTGCCAGCATGTCGGGTTACGAGCAGTACTTC
>-|TRBJ2-2|TRBV11-3|once
CASSLDRGTTGELFF
TGTGCCAGCAGCTTAGATCGGGGGACCACCGGGGAGCTGTTTTTT
>TRBD2|TRBJ2-4|TRBV30|-
CAWSAAGVTLDF
TGTGCCTGGAGTGCAGCGGGGGTCACTTTGGACTTC
>TRBD1|TRBJ2-1|TRBV6-5|-
CASRSDRGLYNEQFF
TGTGCCAGCAGGTCCGACAGGGGGCTCTACAATGAGCAGTTCTTC
>-|TRBJ2-5|TRBV3-1/TRBV3-2|once
CASSQVHLGAETQYF
TGTGCCAGCAGCCAAGTTCATCTCGGAGCGGAGACCCAGTACTTC
>-|TRBJ1-1|TRBV5-4|-
CASLPRGGTEAFF
TGTGCCAGCCTCCCGAGGGGGGGGACTGAAGCTTTCTTT
>TRBD2|TRBJ2-7|TRBV6-5|-
CASSYSSGGSSYEQYF
TGTGCCAGCAGTTACTCGTCGGGGGGGAGCTCCTACGAGCAGTACTTC
>TRBD1|TRBJ1-1|TRBV5-6|few
CASSSRGTGSTEAFF
TGTGCCAGCAGCTCCAGAGGGACAGGGAGCACTGAAGCTTTCTTT
>TRBD2|TRBJ2-3|TRBV6-6|once
CASEAGGPNTDTQYF
TGTGCCAGCGAAGCGGGGGGGCCAAACACAGATACGCAGTATTTT
>TRBD1|TRBJ1-2|TRBV6-6|-
CASSRDRVTGYTF
TGTGCCAGCAGTCGCGACAGGGTGACTGGCTACACCTTC
>-|TRBJ1-1|TRBV7-2|-
CASSLAGGFNTEAFF
TGTGCCAGCAGCTTAGCCGGGGGTTTTAACACTGAAGCTTTCTTT
>TRBD1|TRBJ2-1|TRBV5-6|-
CASRFDRGIYNEQFF
TGTGCCAGCAGATTCGACAGGGGTATCTACAATGAGCAGTTCTTC
>TRBD1|TRBJ1-5|TRBV7-7|few
CASSLPDRDLGNQPQHF
TGTGCCAGCAGCTTACCAGACAGGGATCTCGGCAATCAGCCCCAGCATTTT
>TRBD1|TRBJ1-2|TRBV11-2|few
CASSLDRGLGYTF
TGTGCCAGCAGCTTAGACAGGGGGCTTGGCTACACCTTC